The 19 T cell receptor beta chains below come from one sample, sequenced in a study of cytomegalovirus exposure and HLA in healthy donors. PCR employed 60 Vbeta and 13 Jbeta primers. Only in-frame clones appear in the TCRdb table, and some are missing; sequencing was by immunoSEQ multiplex PCR. The sample holds 86,000 or so clones, more than 75% seen once. The sequencing input was PBMCs. The receptors shown here come from a woman in her forties in good health and CMV-seropositive.

This sequence joins TRBV30 and TRBJ1-5, with 11 bases that match TRBD1. The CDR3 loop spans 14 amino acids. J was trimmed by 5 bases and V by 3 bases; bases with no gene match: 3. Per germline, CDR1 GTSNPN and CDR2 SVGIG (reference sequence). The CDR3 DNA is TGTGCCTGGAGAGGGACAGGGGGTTATCAGCCCCAGCATTTT. Its translation: CAWRGTGGYQPQHF. The variable domain in full, with the rest retrieved from reference TRBV30 and TRBJ1-5, is SQTIHQWPATLVQPVGSPLSLECTVEGTSNPNLYWYRQAAGRGLQLLFYSVGIGQISSEVPQNLSASRPQDRQFILSSKKLLLSDSGFYLCAWRGTGGYQPQHFGDGTRLSIL.

The genes are TRBV5-5 and TRBJ1-5; D is unresolved. Between the trimmed V and J ends, which lost 4 bases and 0 bases, there was a span of 11 bases. This CDR3 region has 15 residues. The germline V gene encodes CDR1 SGHKS and CDR2 YYEKEE (reference sequence). The DNA of the CDR3 is TGTGCCAGCAGCGCTGGGCAGAGTAGCAATCAGCCCCAGCATTTT. Protein: CASSAGQSSNQPQHF.

A few counts support this clone. The J gene is TRBJ2-2, the V gene TRBV11-2; D may be TRBD2 (6 bases). Trimming removed 5 bases at V and 7 bases at J, with 17 bases between. The germline CDR1 and CDR2 sequences are SGHAT and FQNNGV. The CDR3 runs 15 residues. For the CDR3, the DNA is TGTGCCAGCAGCAGCTATCGGGGGAGAGGCGGGGAGCTGTTTTTT. Its protein product is CASSSYRGRGGELFF.

This clone has a handful of counts. The chain joins TRBV4-3 to TRBJ2-2, with 10 bases fitting TRBD2. This CDR3 is built from 18 residues. Unmatched junction bases numbered 10, after V lost 0 bases and J lost 6 bases. Germline V lookup: CDR1 LGHNA, CDR2 YSLEER. CDR3 in DNA: TGCGCCAGCAGCCAAGAACCCTCTAGCGGGAGAAGGGCCGGGGAGCTGTTTTTT. The encoded protein is CASSQEPSSGRRAGELFF.

The gene calls are TRBV2 and TRBJ1-4; D not certain. Germline loops: CDR1 SNHLY, CDR2 FYNNEI. This CDR3 spans 11 amino acids. The V gene lost 4 bases and the J gene lost 8 bases, with 5 bases spanning the gap. CDR3: CASSGPEKLFF. For the CDR3, the DNA is TGTGCCAGCAGTGGTCCAGAAAAACTGTTTTTT. The entire variable domain, with the rest obtained from reference TRBV2 and TRBJ1-4, is as follows: EPEVTQTPSHQVTQMGQEVILRCVPISNHLYFYWYRQILGQKVEFLVSFYNNEISEKSEIFDDQFSVERPDGSNFTLKIRSTKLEDSAMYFCASSGPEKLFFGSGTQLSVL.

The chain links TRBV15 to TRBJ2-6; 7 nucleotides align to TRBD1. The germline CDR1 and CDR2 sequences are LNHNV and YYDKDF (reference sequence). V gave up 3 bases and J gave up 2 bases; unmatched junction bases: 22. CDR3 length equals 22 residues. CDR3 bases: TGTGCCACCAGCAGTCTCGGTTTGGGCAGGGGGAATTCGGTTGCTGGGGCCAACGTCCTGACTTTC. Amino acid sequence: CATSSLGLGRGNSVAGANVLTF.

This clone was recorded once. This chain joins TRBV18 and TRBJ1-1; 7 bases line up with TRBD1. Unmatched junction bases numbered 5, after V lost 4 bases and J lost 6 bases. The CDR3 is 13 residues long. The germline gives CDR1 KGHSH, CDR2 LQKENI. The chain's CDR3 is CASSLGRGAEAFF. The CDR3 bases are TGTGCCAGCTCACTAGGCAGGGGGGCTGAAGCTTTCTTT. Full variable domain (outside the CDR3, taken from reference TRBV18 and TRBJ1-1): NAGVMQNPRHLVRRRGQEARLRCSPMKGHSHVYWYRQLPEEGLKFMVYLQKENIIDESGMPKERFSAEFPKEGPSILRIQQVVRGDSAAYFCASSLGRGAEAFFGQGTRLTVV.

The J gene is TRBJ2-3, the V gene TRBV19, with TRBD1 matching 9 bases. Germline lookup yields CDR1 LNHDA and CDR2 SQIVND (reference sequence). This CDR3 is built from 16 residues. The junction had 9 bases not matched to a gene; V was cut back by 4 bases and J by 4 bases. CDR3 DNA sequence: TGTGCCAGTAGTAGACCCTGGACAGGGGTTTCAGATACGCAGTATTTT. This codes for CASSRPWTGVSDTQYF.

V is TRBV4-3 and J is TRBJ1-5; D is ambiguous. V was trimmed by 0 bases and J by 4 bases, leaving 10 bases between them. The CDR3 spans 15 residues. The germline V gene encodes CDR1 LGHNA and CDR2 YSLEER. CDR3 loop: CASSQDRAGNQPQHF. The CDR3 nucleotides are TGCGCCAGCAGCCAAGATAGGGCGGGTAATCAGCCCCAGCATTTT.

The chain recombines TRBV5-5 with TRBJ2-7; the D is unclear. The V end was cut by 0 bases, the J end by 4 bases, with 14 bases between. This CDR3 region has 15 residues. Germline values: CDR1 SGHKS, CDR2 YYEKEE (reference sequence). As DNA, the CDR3 is TGTGCCAGCAGCTTGGGGTTAGCTACTAATTACGAGCAGTACTTC. Its translation: CASSLGLATNYEQYF. Full variable domain (rest looked up from reference TRBV5-5 and TRBJ2-7): DAGVTQSPTHLIKTRGQQVTLRCSPISGHKSVSWYQQVLGQGPQFIFQYYEKEERGRGNFPDRFSARQFPNYSSELNVNALLLGDSALYLCASSLGLATNYEQYFGPGTRLTVT.

The J gene is TRBJ2-5, the V gene TRBV27; perhaps TRBD2 as D (5 bases). The V end was cut by 1 base, the J end by 11 bases, with 14 bases between. Germline V gives CDR1 MNHEY, CDR2 SMNVEV (reference sequence). The CDR3 sequence is 13 residues long. Here the CDR3 DNA reads TGTGCCAGCAGTTTATTTAGGGAGACGGAGCAGTACTTC. Its protein product is CASSLFRETEQYF.

The chain uses TRBV18 and TRBJ1-2; D uncertain. V dropped 0 bases and J dropped 1 base, with 6 bases sitting between them. The CDR3 is made up of 14 amino acids. Germline CDR1 is KGHSH and CDR2 is LQKENI. In DNA, the CDR3 is TGTGCCAGCTCACCACCCGGGTTTAACTATGGCTACACCTTC. Its translation: CASSPPGFNYGYTF.

This chain uses TRBV4-1 with TRBJ2-1; 10 bases agree with TRBD2. The V and J ends lost 0 bases and 9 bases, in that order; junction bases with no gene match: 11. CDR1 and CDR2 (germline): MGHRA, YSYEKL. The CDR3 extends over 17 amino acids. This CDR3 is CASSQDLALAGWIEQFF. CDR3 nucleotide sequence: TGCGCCAGCAGCCAAGATCTCGCACTAGCGGGGTGGATTGAGCAGTTCTTC.

The chain is built from TRBV2 and TRBJ1-5; D perhaps matches TRBD1 (5 bases). Germline V gene sequence: CDR1 SNHLY, CDR2 FYNNEI. The CDR3 runs 12 residues. Trimming cost V 6 bases and J 6 bases, with 9 bases left between them. The CDR3 region has the DNA TGTGCCAGCAGAGGGGTTGTTCAGCCCCAGCATTTT. This gives the protein CASRGVVQPQHF.

This sequence joins TRBV6-5 and TRBJ2-7; D not certain. CDR3 length equals 14 residues. Germline V gives CDR1 MNHEY, CDR2 SVGAGI. V lost 6 bases and J lost 5, with 17 bases in between. The CDR3 is CASSALLALDEQYF. CDR3 nucleotides: TGTGCCAGCAGCGCCTTACTCGCCCTTGACGAGCAGTACTTC.

The chain is built from TRBV6-1 and TRBJ1-2; 9 nucleotides match TRBD1. Germline CDR1 reads MNHNS; CDR2 reads SASEGT. V dropped 6 bases and J dropped 2; count of bases not matched to a gene: 7. This CDR3 region has 15 residues. CDR3 DNA: TGTGCCAGCAGGCCGGGACAGGGTTCCAACTATGGCTACACCTTC. This sequence encodes CASRPGQGSNYGYTF.

This sequence joins TRBV15 and TRBJ1-1; a possible D gene is TRBD1 (6 bases). CDR1 LNHNV and CDR2 YYDKDF come from the germline V gene (reference sequence). V was cut by 5 bases and J by 1 base, with 14 bases left in between. This CDR3 has 15 amino acids. CDR3 bases: TGTGCCACCAGCCCCCCCGGGACACCGAACACTGAAGCTTTCTTT. This gives the protein CATSPPGTPNTEAFF.

The chain couples TRBV6-5 to TRBJ1-1, with D unresolved. Trimming stripped 7 bases from V and 10 bases from J, with 13 bases between. The CDR3 consists of 11 residues. CDR1 is MNHEY and CDR2 is SVGAGI in the germline V gene. The CDR3 bases are TGTGCCAGCAAGGCCTCCGCAGGAGCTTTCTTT. It codes for CASKASAGAFF.

This clone appeared once. This chain joins TRBV6-5 and TRBJ2-2; a possible D gene is TRBD2 (5 bases). This CDR3 is 16 amino acids long. Trimming left V 3 bases short and J 6 bases short, with 17 bases between. The germline V gene has CDR1 MNHEY and CDR2 SVGAGI. The CDR3 sequence: CASSYFRTSGSGELFF. In DNA, the CDR3 is TGTGCCAGCAGTTATTTCCGCACCTCGGGATCCGGGGAGCTGTTTTTT.